This T cell receptor (beta chain) is drawn from a study of shared clonotypes between healthy human individuals. Study-level points and caveats: Four donors had around 5.2% of their naive CD4 clonotypes in common.

TCRdb's copy holds only in-frame clones and misses some; the assay was immunoSEQ multiplex PCR. The data contain 1.5 million to 2.5 million clones, about 95% of them singletons. The naive CD8 subset, CD45RO-negative cells positively selected for CCR7, excluded terminally differentiated effector memory CD45RA+ cells. The V gene's germline CDR1 is SGHDT and CDR2 YYEEEE. CDR3 length: 19 residues. Trimming removed 2 bases at V and 0 bases at J, with 18 bases between. As to this clone: Its antigen is currently unknown.

This receptor was taken from a man aged 18 to 29 in good health. Sequencing used naive CD8+ T cells sorted from blood. The chain joins TRBV5-6 to TRBJ1-6, with unresolved D. CDR3 bases: TGTGCCAGCAGCTTAAAAAATCGACAACCGAGCTCCTATAATTCACCCCTCCACTTT. Translating gives CASSLKNRQPSSYNSPLHF.